This T cell receptor (beta chain) was sequenced in a study of human T cells and chemical hapten exposure. Turning to the study itself: Across samples, TCR yields varied, mostly owing to small differences in pooled library volumes.

The CDR3 has 14 amino acids. CDR1 and CDR2 from the germline V gene are SEHNR and FQNEAQ (reference sequence). V was pared by 0 bases and J by 2 bases, with 7 bases between. TCRdb processed the RACE reads anew with MiXCR; each CDR3 protein has one entry. The table includes approximately 90,000 distinct CDR3 sequences, about 10% detected once. There are a few counts of this clonotype. Time point: healthy volunteer bleed at 2 weeks. Whole blood that had not been fractionated was the source of extracted total RNA. The V gene is TRBV7-9, the J gene TRBJ1-2; D remains unclear. The TCR sequence derives from a female donor in good health. Some clones in this sample may be carry-over from other donors' samples. Sequencing was carried out using whole blood. CDR3 region: CASSLATANYGYTF. CDR3 DNA: TGTGCCAGCAGCTTAGCAACAGCCAACTATGGCTACACCTTC.